Listed below are T cell receptor beta chains from one sample, sequenced in a study of TIL therapy for anti-PD-1-resistant metastatic lung cancer. Profiling relied on immunoSEQ multiplex PCR, and the TCRdb table lists in-frame clones only, not all of them. The sample consists of 20,000 to 25,000 clones, roughly 79% of them appearing once. The sample was blood, taken at baseline. Receptor source: a person between 30 and 79 years old with non-small cell lung cancer. CDR3s include the opening cysteine and the closing phenylalanine or tryptophan. D genes are given only for firm matches. Clone size appears in some rows only: once, few, many, or a class for an expanded clone.

d_call	j_call	v_call	clone_size	cdr3_aa	cdr3_nt
-	TRBJ1-3	TRBV19	-	CASSIIRGNTIYF	TGTGCCAGTAGTATTATCCGGGGAAACACCATATATTTT
-	TRBJ1-2	TRBV27	-	CASSLTGPALTRDYGYTF	TGTGCCAGCAGTTTAACAGGCCCCGCACTGACGAGGGACTATGGCTACACCTTC
-	TRBJ1-4	TRBV6-5	-	CASCHRTANEKLFF	TGTGCCAGCTGCCATCGGACGGCTAATGAAAAACTGTTTTTT
TRBD1	TRBJ2-2	TRBV27	-	CASSPWTGRTGELFF	TGTGCCAGCAGTCCCTGGACAGGGAGAACCGGGGAGCTGTTTTTT
-	TRBJ2-3	TRBV9	-	CASSVGGASTDTQYF	TGTGCCAGCAGCGTGGGCGGTGCTAGCACAGATACGCAGTATTTT
TRBD1	TRBJ2-3	TRBV6-4	-	CASSDGQGTDTQYF	TGTGCCAGCAGTGACGGACAGGGCACAGATACGCAGTATTTT
-	TRBJ1-1	TRBV6-6	-	CASSYAWDTEAFF	TGTGCCAGCAGTTACGCGTGGGACACTGAAGCTTTCTTT
TRBD2	TRBJ2-6	TRBV6-5	-	CASSYSGGTGANVLTF	TGTGCCAGCAGTTACTCGGGGGGGACTGGGGCCAACGTCCTGACTTTC
TRBD1	TRBJ2-7	TRBV5-6	-	CASSSGSGGDEQYF	TGTGCCAGCAGCTCGGGGTCAGGGGGCGACGAGCAGTACTTC
-	TRBJ1-5	TRBV28	few	CASSPRARGQPQHF	TGTGCCAGCAGTCCCCGGGCCCGGGGGCAGCCCCAGCATTTT
-	TRBJ2-5	TRBV19	-	CASSSGTGKQETQYF	TGTGCCAGTAGCTCCGGGACGGGAAAACAAGAGACCCAGTACTTC
-	TRBJ1-2	TRBV7-2	-	CASSLGVWGYTF	TGTGCCAGCAGCTTAGGGGTTTGGGGCTACACCTTC
-	TRBJ2-4	TRBV21-1	-	CASIVSQGDGGLAKNIQYF	TGTGCCAGCATCGTCAGTCAGGGAGACGGGGGCCTAGCCAAAAACATTCAGTACTTC
-	TRBJ2-3	TRBV11-2	-	CASSLFTDTQYF	TGTGCCAGCAGCCTTTTCACAGATACGCAGTATTTT
-	TRBJ1-4	TRBV7-9	-	CASSPGREKLFF	TGTGCCAGCAGCCCCGGCAGGGAAAAACTGTTTTTT
-	TRBJ2-7	TRBV28	-	CASSHSTLGGQYF	TGTGCCAGCAGCCACTCCACCCTGGGAGGGCAGTACTTC
TRBD2	TRBJ2-7	TRBV4-1	-	CASSQELAGFGREQYF	TGCGCCAGCAGCCAAGAACTAGCGGGGTTCGGACGCGAGCAGTACTTC
-	TRBJ2-5	TRBV4-1	-	CASSRDGQETQYF	TGCGCCAGCAGCCGGGACGGCCAAGAGACCCAGTACTTC
TRBD2	TRBJ2-5	TRBV4-1	once	CASSPAIPRASGGYQETQYF	TGCGCCAGCAGCCCTGCTATCCCCCGGGCTAGCGGGGGGTACCAAGAGACCCAGTACTTC
-	TRBJ1-2	TRBV28	-	CASSLSQGRKAFYGYTF	TGTGCCAGCAGTTTATCACAGGGCAGAAAAGCCTTCTATGGCTACACCTTC
TRBD1	TRBJ1-4	TRBV11-2	-	CASSTPGGLNEKLFF	TGTGCCAGCAGCACCCCAGGGGGGCTTAATGAAAAACTGTTTTTT
-	TRBJ1-1	TRBV30	few	CAWSVQGNTEAFF	TGTGCCTGGAGTGTACAGGGGAACACTGAAGCTTTCTTT
-	TRBJ2-4	TRBV11-2	-	CASSPLASGADIQYF	TGTGCCAGCAGCCCCCTCGCGTCGGGGGCTGACATTCAGTACTTC
-	TRBJ1-3	TRBV28	-	CASGFSGNTIYF	TGTGCCAGTGGCTTTTCTGGAAACACCATATATTTT
-	TRBJ1-4	TRBV18	-	CASSPRQKNEKLFF	TGTGCCAGCTCACCGAGACAAAAGAATGAAAAACTGTTTTTT
TRBD1	TRBJ2-1	TRBV28	-	CASSQSGGFRGEQFF	TGTGCCAGCAGCCAATCAGGGGGATTCAGGGGTGAGCAGTTCTTC
-	TRBJ1-4	TRBV7-9	few	CASSQDTSNEKLFF	TGTGCCAGCAGCCAGGACACTTCTAATGAAAAACTGTTTTTT